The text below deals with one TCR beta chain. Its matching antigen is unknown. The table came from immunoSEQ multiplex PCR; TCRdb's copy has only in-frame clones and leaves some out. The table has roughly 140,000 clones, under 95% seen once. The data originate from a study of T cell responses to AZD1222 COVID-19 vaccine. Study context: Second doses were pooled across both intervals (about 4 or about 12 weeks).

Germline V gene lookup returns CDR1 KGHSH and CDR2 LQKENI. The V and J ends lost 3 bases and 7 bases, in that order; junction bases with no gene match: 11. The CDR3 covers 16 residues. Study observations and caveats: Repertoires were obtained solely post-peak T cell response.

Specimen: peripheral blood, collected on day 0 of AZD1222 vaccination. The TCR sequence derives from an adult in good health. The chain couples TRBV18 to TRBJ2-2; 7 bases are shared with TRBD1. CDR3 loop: CASSPPGRGQDGELFF. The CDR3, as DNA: TGTGCCAGCTCACCCCCGGGAAGGGGGCAGGACGGGGAGCTGTTTTTT.